The 19 T cell receptor beta chains below come from one sample, sequenced in a study of blood T cell repertoires in COVID-19. Repertoires were generated with immunoSEQ multiplex PCR, while TCRdb's copy carries only in-frame clones and drops some. This table holds some 200,000 clones, about nine tenths found once. Sequences were obtained from PBMCs or T cells enriched from blood (not recorded which). These receptors were obtained from a woman aged 18-29 years who had recovered from COVID-19.

The V gene is TRBV5-6, the J gene TRBJ2-2, with D hard to call. The ends were cut back, 2 bases at V and 4 bases at J, with 9 bases in the middle. There are 14 residues in the CDR3. CDR1 and CDR2 from the germline V gene are SGHDT and YYEEEE. CDR3 in DNA: TGTGCCAGCAGCTTATTGTGGGCCACCGGGGAGCTGTTTTTT. This gives the protein CASSLLWATGELFF.

The chain combines TRBV19 with TRBJ2-5; TRBD1 might be the D (5 bases). Germline CDR1 is LNHDA and CDR2 is SQIVND (reference sequence). The CDR3 contains 12 residues. Trimming pared 9 bases from V and 4 bases from J, leaving 12 bases between. Here the CDR3 DNA reads TGTGCCAGCAGGGCCCTGGGAGAGACCCAGTACTTC. This translates into CASRALGETQYF.

The rearrangement links TRBV6-4 to TRBJ2-1; TRBD2 aligns across 10 bases. Germline CDR1 MRHNA, CDR2 SNTAGT. The CDR3 totals 16 residues. The V gene end was trimmed by 6 bases and the J gene end by 9 bases; junction bases not matched to a gene: 14. CDR3 sequence reads: CASSVLAGASGGEQFF. For the CDR3, the DNA is TGTGCCAGCAGCGTCCTAGCGGGAGCCTCGGGGGGTGAGCAGTTCTTC.

V and J are TRBV27 and TRBJ2-3; 8 bases are a match to TRBD1. With 6 bases clipped from V and 2 bases from J, the junction kept 7 bases outside the gene matches. Germline values: CDR1 MNHEY, CDR2 SMNVEV (reference sequence). This CDR3 is built from 15 residues. The CDR3 sequence: CASSRRDRNTDTQYF. CDR3 in DNA: TGTGCCAGCAGCCGAAGGGACAGGAACACAGATACGCAGTATTTT.

The chain couples TRBV6-1 to TRBJ1-6, with D tentatively TRBD1 (5 bases). Deletions cut 2 bases from V and 9 bases from J, with 14 bases between. The CDR3 has 15 amino acids. Per the germline V gene, CDR1 is MNHNS and CDR2 is SASEGT. Written as DNA, the CDR3 is TGTGCCAGCAGTGAACACCAGGGCGGCGTTTCACCCCTCCACTTT. Residues: CASSEHQGGVSPLHF.

V and J are TRBV4-1 and TRBJ2-6; D not resolved. V shed 3 bases and J shed 2 bases, with 5 bases lying between them. Looked up from germline, CDR1 is MGHRA and CDR2 is YSYEKL. This CDR3 is 14 amino acids long. CDR3 sequence reads: CASSHPPGANVLTF. The CDR3 DNA reads TGCGCCAGCAGCCATCCTCCTGGGGCCAACGTCCTGACTTTC.

The V gene is TRBV29-1, the J gene TRBJ2-3; D gene unclear. V dropped 0 bases and J dropped 2 bases, with 6 bases sitting between them. Germline CDR1 SQVTM, CDR2 ANQGSEA. This CDR3 region has 13 residues. The CDR3 protein is CSVEERITDTQYF. DNA of the CDR3: TGCAGCGTTGAAGAGCGGATCACAGATACGCAGTATTTT.

J is TRBJ1-2 and V is TRBV21-1; the table's D call, TRBD1, was not checked against the DNA. TRBV21-1 is a pseudogene. This CDR3 is built from 14 residues. In DNA form, the CDR3 reads TGTGCCAGCAAGCCGACAGGGCTTAACTATGGCTACACCTTC. Its translation: CASKPTGLNYGYTF.

The chain employs TRBV27 and TRBJ2-2, with 7 bases identical to TRBD1. CDR1 is MNHEY and CDR2 is SMNVEV in the germline V gene (reference sequence). This CDR3 spans 14 amino acids. V was clipped by 10 bases and J by 1 base; unmatched bases: 6. The CDR3 DNA follows: TGTGCCAACTGGGGGACAGTGAACACCGGGGAGCTGTTTTTT. This encodes CANWGTVNTGELFF.

This clone was found a few times. The V gene is TRBV10-1, the J gene TRBJ1-3; TRBD1 is a possible D gene (5 bases). Trimming removed 1 base at V and 0 bases at J, with 13 bases between. The CDR3 is 17 amino acids. Germline V gene data show CDR1 as WNHNN and CDR2 as SYGVQD (reference sequence). In DNA, the CDR3 is TGCGCCAGCAGTGAGTATCTAAGGGGAAGCTCTGGAAACACCATATATTTT. Its protein product is CASSEYLRGSSGNTIYF.

This clone appeared a single time. This chain joins TRBV7-2 and TRBJ1-5; D not resolved. Germline CDR1 reads SGHTA; CDR2 reads FQGNSA. Between the trimmed V and J ends, which lost 1 base and 7 bases, there was a span of 14 bases. The CDR3 is made up of 15 amino acids. In nucleotides, the CDR3 is TGTGCCAGCAGCTTAGACCGGGGATTCGAACAGCCCCAGCATTTT. This sequence encodes CASSLDRGFEQPQHF.

The chain is built from TRBV2 and TRBJ2-3, with TRBD2 matching over 7 bases. V lost 7 bases, J lost 3 bases, and 7 bases stayed unmatched. The CDR3 has 14 residues. Germline values: CDR1 SNHLY, CDR2 FYNNEI. This chain's CDR3 is CASNQREGTDTQYF. As DNA, the CDR3 is TGTGCCAGCAATCAGCGGGAAGGGACAGATACGCAGTATTTT.

V gene TRBV5-1 combines with J gene TRBJ2-1; 7 bases agree with TRBD2. The CDR3 contains 14 residues. The germline CDR1 and CDR2 sequences are SGHRS and YFSETQ. The J segment lost 8 bases and the V segment lost 7 bases, leaving 12 bases of the junction unmatched. The CDR3 coding sequence is TGCGCCAGCGGTCCGGAGACTAGCTTCTATGAGCAGTTCTTC. This translates into CASGPETSFYEQFF.

This rearrangement joins TRBV9 to TRBJ2-2; the D gene is possibly TRBD2 (5 bases). V was clipped by 0 bases and J by 3 bases, with 9 bases between them. Germline CDR1 and CDR2: SGDLS and YYNGEE. The CDR3 loop spans 15 amino acids. As DNA, the CDR3 is TGTGCCAGCAGCGTAGCTGCGGGTGACACCGGGGAGCTGTTTTTT. It yields the protein CASSVAAGDTGELFF.

In this sample, this clone turned up once. The gene calls are TRBV30 and TRBJ2-2, with 7 nucleotides matching TRBD1. The CDR3 is 15 amino acids. Trimming removed 6 bases from V and 1 base from J; junction bases left unmatched: 8. The germline V gene encodes CDR1 GTSNPN and CDR2 SVGIG (reference sequence). The CDR3 nucleotides read TGTGCCTGTCCCCACCGGACAGGGAACACCGGGGAGCTGTTTTTT. It yields the protein CACPHRTGNTGELFF.

V gene TRBV5-1 combines with J gene TRBJ1-6; D is unresolved. Germline V CDR1 and CDR2: SGHRS, YFSETQ. The ends were cut back, 3 bases at V and 5 bases at J, with 6 bases in the middle. The CDR3 sequence is 13 residues long. The CDR3 region has the DNA TGCGCCAGCAGCTCGAGTAATAATTCACCCCTCCACTTT. It is translated as CASSSSNNSPLHF.

The chain employs TRBV6-4 and TRBJ2-1, with TRBD2 matching over 7 bases. V was clipped by 3 bases and J by 0 bases; unmatched bases: 5. The length of the CDR3 is 16 residues. CDR1 MRHNA and CDR2 SNTAGT come from the germline V gene. The CDR3 is CASSDLSGSSYNEQFF. The CDR3 region has the DNA TGTGCCAGCAGTGATCTTAGCGGGTCCTCCTACAATGAGCAGTTCTTC.

The sample holds a few counts of this clone. The chain links TRBV12-3 or TRBV12-4 to TRBJ1-2, with a tentative D call TRBD1 (5 bases). The CDR3 sequence is 13 residues long. Between the trimmed V and J ends, which lost 2 bases and 8 bases, there was a span of 12 bases. The DNA for the CDR3 is TGTGCCAGCAGTTTAACCCTCAACAGGGGCTACACCTTC. Translation gives CASSLTLNRGYTF.

The chain has TRBV3-1 (or the pseudogene TRBV3-2) and TRBJ1-2; D is possibly TRBD1 (6 bases). Trimming cost V 4 bases and J 3 bases, with 12 bases left between them. This CDR3 region has 14 residues. CDR1 is LGHDT and CDR2 is YNNKEL in the germline V gene (reference sequence). CDR3 loop: CASSPAAGDYGYTF. The CDR3 DNA reads as TGTGCCAGCAGCCCAGCCGCAGGGGACTATGGCTACACCTTC.